The 9 T cell receptor beta chains presented below share a single source sample, sequenced in a study of glioma-infiltrating T cells. The iRepertoire nested amplicon-rescue multiplex PCR amplified TCR alpha and beta CDR3s from RNA. One entry per CDR3 protein results from TCRdb running MiXCR on the multiplex PCR reads. The sample carries about 400,000 distinct CDR3 sequences, about two fifths recorded once. Sequencing input: glioma tissue, nonneoplastic brain tissue, or PBMCs (not recorded which). These receptors originate from a human donor with low-grade glioma or glioblastoma, undergoing nonglioma brain surgery, or in good health (not recorded which).

The J gene is TRBJ2-1, the V gene TRBV28, with TRBD2 matching over 9 bases. CDR3 size: 16 residues. Trimming took 3 bases from V and 7 from J; bases not matched to a gene: 10. Germline V gene data show CDR1 as MDHEN and CDR2 as SYDVKM. Here the CDR3 DNA reads TGTGCCAGCAGTTTGCGTTTTAGCGGGAGAGGGAATGAGCAGTTCTTC. Translated, it gives CASSLRFSGRGNEQFF.

In the case of this clonotype: The conserved phenylalanine or tryptophan is not found at the CDR3 terminus, so this likely reflects a read error. This sequence joins TRBV28 and TRBJ2-5; tentative D call: TRBD2 (5 bases). Trimming shortened V by 7 bases and J by 4 bases, and 13 bases separated the two germline ends. The CDR3 spans 13 residues. Germline V CDR1 and CDR2: MDHEN, SYDVKM. The CDR3 here is CASNGGSGETQYS. CDR3 DNA sequence: TGTGCCAGCAATGGAGGCTCCGGAGAGACCCAGTACTCC.

The chain couples TRBV20-1 to TRBJ2-7; 10 bases fit TRBD2. In germline, CDR1 is DFQATT, CDR2 SNEGSKA (reference sequence). CDR3 length: 16 residues. After removal of 2 bases from V and 2 bases from J, the junction contained 9 bases not matched to a gene. The CDR3 is CSARSRTSGRPYEQYF. CDR3 nucleotides: TGCAGTGCTAGATCCCGGACTAGCGGAAGACCCTACGAGCAGTACTTC.

The chain recombines TRBV19 with TRBJ1-1; the match to TRBD1 covers 9 bases. The V gene's germline CDR1 is LNHDA and CDR2 SQIVND (reference sequence). This CDR3 comprises 16 residues. J gave up 7 bases and V 2 bases, and 11 bases lay outside the gene matches. The CDR3 DNA follows: TGTGCCAGTAGTATAAATCTGGGGACAGGGCAGCATGAAGCTTTCTTT. This sequence encodes CASSINLGTGQHEAFF.

This clonotype was recorded many times. The chain employs TRBV6-2 or TRBV6-3 and TRBJ2-3; D may be TRBD2 (5 bases). Germline V gene data show CDR1 as MNHEY and CDR2 as SVGEGT. The V gene lost 2 bases and the J gene lost 7 bases, with 7 bases spanning the gap. The CDR3 covers 12 residues. This chain's CDR3 is CASSYPGYTQYF. CDR3 DNA: TGTGCCAGCAGTTACCCGGGATATACGCAGTATTTT.

V is TRBV11-2 and J is TRBJ1-1; D is unresolved. The germline V and J ends were trimmed by 7 bases and 2 bases, with 14 bases remaining between them. Germline loops: CDR1 SGHAT, CDR2 FQNNGV. The CDR3 runs to 14 residues. For the CDR3, the DNA is TGTGCCAGCACCGCCTGGTACGACAACACTGAAGCTTTCTTT. This sequence encodes CASTAWYDNTEAFF.

This clonotype was recorded once. A much larger clone is a single base away; this may be a read error. The CDR3 sequence is CANSYTGNSYEQYF. The CDR3 DNA is TGTGCCAACAGTTACACGGGGAATAGCTACGAGCAGTACTTC. This chain links TRBV6-6 with TRBJ2-7; perhaps TRBD2 as D (5 bases). This CDR3 has 14 amino acids. Germline values: CDR1 MNHNY, CDR2 SVGAGI (reference sequence).

This clonotype was seen at least ten times. The chain employs TRBV28 and TRBJ1-1, with D hard to call. CDR3 length equals 15 residues. The germline V gene has CDR1 MDHEN and CDR2 SYDVKM. Trimming left V 5 bases short and J 1 base short, with 14 bases between. The CDR3: CASSDPGKGNTEAFF. For the CDR3, the DNA is TGTGCCAGCAGTGACCCGGGGAAAGGGAACACTGAAGCTTTCTTT.

This clonotype came up a few times. This chain links TRBV7-9 with TRBJ2-5; 8 bases are a match to TRBD1. V gave up 5 bases and J gave up 5 bases; unmatched junction bases: 7. CDR3 length: 14 amino acids. CDR1 and CDR2 (germline): SEHNR, FQNEAQ (reference sequence). CDR3: CASSTDRGGETQYF. Written as DNA, the CDR3 is TGTGCCAGCAGCACCGACAGGGGCGGGGAGACCCAGTACTTC.